What follows describes a single T cell receptor beta chain. Its specificity is not known. This entry is derived from a study of T cell repertoires in cytomegalovirus infection. Study background: From public TCR beta signatures came an indication of both CMV infection and matching HLA type. Study results and limitations: Ex vivo, HLA-C-restricted CMV-specific TCR beta clonotypes prevailed over the rest of the response.

TCRdb re-analysed the reads in MiXCR, keeping a single row per CDR3 protein. The table has some 500,000 distinct CDR3 sequences, around two fifths seen once. This TCR derives from a human donor in good health (CMV status not recorded). Some clones in this sample may be carry-over from other donors' samples. The input for sequencing was cultured PBMCs, taken from culture after CMV antigen stimulation.

For the CDR3, the DNA is TGTGCCAGCACTCCGCGGGGGCAGCCTAATGAAAAACTGTTTTTT. This gives the protein CASTPRGQPNEKLFF. The V call is TRBV3-1, the J call TRBJ1-4; possibly TRBD1 for D (6 bases). Deletions cut 7 bases from V and 3 bases from J, with 15 bases between. The CDR3 totals 15 residues. CDR1 is LGHDT, CDR2 YNNKEL, per germline (reference sequence).